Presented here are 30 T cell receptor beta chains from one specimen sequenced in a study of vaccination and CD4 T cells after COVID-19. No cognate antigen is known for these TCRs. The Oncomine TCR Beta short-read assay was what sequenced the DNA obtained from cultured CD4+ T cells. MiXCR, applied by TCRdb to the PCR reads, yields one record per CDR3 protein. Here the sample spans about 7,800 distinct CDR3 sequences, 45% to 65% being singletons. Treatment: roughly ten-day PBMC culture with coronavirus spike peptide pools or control peptides (ViraFEST assay). Collection of the unexposed donor's CD4+ T cells took place before the COVID-19 pandemic (2011-2018). Sequencing input: CD4+ T cells from blood, cultured in vitro. Every receptor here comes from a human donor in good health.

The genes are TRBV7-2 and TRBJ2-1, with D uncertain. Trimming removed 5 bases at V and 6 bases at J, with 14 bases between. CDR1 and CDR2 from the germline V gene are SGHTA and FQGNSA. CDR3 length: 14 residues. CDR3 protein: CASSERPALNEQFF. CDR3 DNA sequence: TGTGCCAGCAGCGAACGCCCCGCCCTCAATGAGCAGTTCTTC. Combining the CDR3 with reference TRBV7-2 and TRBJ2-1 gives the whole variable domain GAGVSQSPSNKVTEKGKDVELRCDPISGHTALYWYRQSLGQGLEFLIYFQGNSAPDKSGLPSDRFSAERTGGSVSTLTIQRTQQEDSAVYLCASSERPALNEQFFGPGTRLTVL.

This clonotype was observed a few times. This chain joins TRBV20-1 and TRBJ1-5, with D unresolved. The CDR3 runs to 14 residues. The V gene's germline CDR1 is DFQATT and CDR2 SNEGSKA (reference sequence). The ends were cut back, 4 bases at V and 3 bases at J, with 13 bases in the middle. The CDR3 reads CSATRLENNQPQHF. The CDR3 DNA sequence: TGCAGTGCTACCAGACTGGAAAACAATCAGCCCCAGCATTTT.

The chain couples TRBV5-1 to TRBJ1-1, with D perhaps matching TRBD1 (5 bases). The CDR3 has 14 residues. V shed 3 bases and J shed 8 bases, with 17 bases lying between them. The V gene's germline CDR1 is SGHRS and CDR2 YFSETQ. The CDR3: CASSSGSTGTEAFF. CDR3 DNA: TGCGCCAGCAGCTCCGGATCGACCGGGACCGAAGCTTTCTTT.

The chain is built from TRBV11-2 and TRBJ2-7; D ambiguous. Germline V gene sequence: CDR1 SGHAT, CDR2 FQNNGV. V was pared by 3 bases and J by 1 base, with 1 base between. The CDR3 contains 11 residues. DNA for the CDR3: TGTGCCAGCAGCTTTTCCTACGAGCAGTACTTC. Protein: CASSFSYEQYF.

In DNA form, the CDR3 reads TGTGCCAGTACCGAGACAGGGCATACTGAAGCTTTCTTT. This codes for CASTETGHTEAFF. V usage is TRBV19 and J usage is TRBJ1-1, with 7 bases lining up with TRBD1. The germline V gene has CDR1 LNHDA and CDR2 SQIVND (reference sequence). The trim removed 7 bases at V and 5 bases at J, leaving 7 bases unmatched. This CDR3 region has 13 residues.

The rearrangement joins TRBV19 to TRBJ2-7; TRBD1 might be the D (6 bases). Trimming took off 3 bases at V and 4 bases at J, with 10 bases between the two ends. This CDR3 is built from 13 residues. CDR1 and CDR2 from the germline V gene are LNHDA and SQIVND (reference sequence). The DNA of the CDR3 is TGTGCCAGTAGTATGGACAGCCATTACGAGCAGTACTTC. Translated: CASSMDSHYEQYF.

The rearrangement uses TRBV7-2 and TRBJ1-2; weak D call: TRBD1 (5 bases). The CDR3 loop spans 14 amino acids. CDR1 SGHTA and CDR2 FQGNSA come from the germline V gene. The ends were cut back, 4 bases at V and 2 bases at J, with 11 bases in the middle. The CDR3 loop is CASSSQAGNYGYTF. For the CDR3, the DNA is TGTGCCAGCAGCTCCCAGGCAGGGAACTATGGCTACACCTTC.

The chain couples TRBV27 to TRBJ1-2; 7 bases match TRBD1. CDR1 and CDR2 from the germline V gene are MNHEY and SMNVEV (reference sequence). The CDR3 totals 14 residues. V lost 6 bases and J lost 3; bases outside the gene matches: 7. CDR3 sequence reads: CASRVGGADYGYTF. DNA of the CDR3: TGTGCCAGCAGGGTAGGGGGCGCAGACTATGGCTACACCTTC.

V gene TRBV5-1 combines with J gene TRBJ2-3, with unresolved D. Trimming cost V 3 bases and J 5 bases, with 7 bases left between them. CDR1 and CDR2 (germline): SGHRS, YFSETQ. The CDR3 sequence is 12 residues long. The CDR3 region has the DNA TGCGCCAGCAGCTATACGGGAGATACGCAGTATTTT. It codes for CASSYTGDTQYF. Full variable domain (remainder filled in from reference TRBV5-1 and TRBJ2-3): KAGVTQTPRYLIKTRGQQVTLSCSPISGHRSVSWYQQTPGQGLQFLFEYFSETQRNKGNFPGRFSGRQFSNSRSEMNVSTLELGDSALYLCASSYTGDTQYFGPGTRLTVL.

About this clonotype: The junction departs from germline at one end; a sequencing error may be responsible. The rearrangement links TRBV19 to TRBJ1-1; D not resolved. This CDR3 is 13 amino acids long. Per germline, CDR1 LNHDA and CDR2 SQIVND (reference sequence). This CDR3 is CASSILMNTEAFF. For the CDR3, the DNA is TGTGCCTCTTCGATCCTCATGAACACTGAGGCTTTCTTT.

This clonotype was seen just once. This chain connects TRBV2 to TRBJ2-3, with D unresolved. The CDR3 is 13 amino acids. Germline V gene lookup returns CDR1 SNHLY and CDR2 FYNNEI. Trimming took off 7 bases at V and 3 bases at J, with 11 bases between the two ends. The CDR3: CASKIPGTDTQYF. CDR3 nucleotide sequence: TGTGCCAGCAAGATCCCTGGGACAGATACGCAGTATTTT.

This sequence joins TRBV6-1 and TRBJ1-5; D call uncertain. Per the germline V gene, CDR1 is MNHNS and CDR2 is SASEGT. This CDR3 has 12 residues. Trimming took 8 bases from V and 2 from J, leaving 7 bases between them. The CDR3 bases are TGTGCCAGCGCGATCGGCAATCAGCCCCAGCATTTT. Translated: CASAIGNQPQHF.

The chain uses TRBV5-1 and TRBJ2-2; D gene unclear. CDR3 size: 14 residues. Trimming cost V 5 bases and J 0 bases, with 8 bases left between them. The V gene's germline CDR1 is SGHRS and CDR2 YFSETQ. This CDR3 reads CASRMTPNTGELFF. As DNA, the CDR3 is TGCGCCAGCAGGATGACCCCGAACACCGGGGAGCTGTTTTTT.

This clonotype has only one observation. This chain connects TRBV7-2 to TRBJ1-3, with 9 bases lining up with TRBD1. Germline trimming cut 3 bases from V and 0 bases from J; bases unmatched to any gene: 6. The CDR3 covers 17 residues. The germline V gene encodes CDR1 SGHTA and CDR2 FQGNSA. Here the CDR3 reads CASSLTGGGVSGNTIYF. CDR3 sequence (DNA): TGTGCCAGCAGCTTGACAGGGGGTGGTGTCTCTGGAAACACCATATATTTT. The whole variable domain, filled in from reference TRBV7-2 and TRBJ1-3, reads GAGVSQSPSNKVTEKGKDVELRCDPISGHTALYWYRQSLGQGLEFLIYFQGNSAPDKSGLPSDRFSAERTGGSVSTLTIQRTQQEDSAVYLCASSLTGGGVSGNTIYFGEGSWLTVV.

This clonotype was seen only a few times. The rearrangement links TRBV30 to TRBJ1-1, with D hard to call. Germline CDR1 reads GTSNPN; CDR2 reads SVGIG (reference sequence). The CDR3 spans 12 residues. Trimming cost V 5 bases and J 0 bases, with 7 bases left between them. The CDR3 region has the DNA TGTGCCTGGGCACACATGAACACTGAAGCTTTCTTT. This encodes CAWAHMNTEAFF.

This clonotype was observed a few times. This chain links TRBV24-1 with TRBJ2-7; TRBD1 aligns across 8 bases. The germline V gene encodes CDR1 KGHDR and CDR2 SFDVKD. The CDR3 is 12 amino acids. With V trimmed by 4 bases and J by 6 bases, 1 base remained unmatched. DNA of the CDR3: TGTGCCACCAGTGACAGGGGGCGCGAGCAGTACTTC. Encoded protein: CATSDRGREQYF.

This clonotype was observed a handful of times. The rearrangement joins TRBV11-3 to TRBJ2-2; D uncertain. This CDR3 has 16 residues. CDR1 is SGHNT, CDR2 YENEEA, per germline. V lost 2 bases, J lost 5 bases, and 15 bases lay in between. The DNA of the CDR3 is TGTGCCAGCAGCTTATTGATCTCCTTCACGACCGGGGAGCTGTTTTTT. Its protein is CASSLLISFTTGELFF.

This chain connects TRBV6-1 to TRBJ1-4; D is undetermined. This CDR3 comprises 12 residues. Between the trimmed V and J ends, which lost 1 base and 10 bases, there was a span of 7 bases. From germline, CDR1 is MNHNS and CDR2 SASEGT. The CDR3: CASSEVGGKLFF. In nucleotides, the CDR3 is TGTGCCAGCAGTGAAGTTGGAGGAAAACTGTTTTTT.

This clonotype is large. This chain uses TRBV5-1 with TRBJ1-6; a weak D match, TRBD1 (6 bases). The CDR3 is 15 amino acids. Germline assignment: CDR1 SGHRS and CDR2 YFSETQ. V lost 4 bases, J lost 6 bases, and 14 bases lay in between. DNA for the CDR3: TGCGCCAGCAGCCCGGCCCAGGGGTTTAATTCACCCCTCCACTTT. Translating it yields CASSPAQGFNSPLHF.

This clonotype was picked up a small number of times. The J gene is TRBJ2-7, the V gene TRBV19, with D maybe TRBD2 (6 bases). Trimming took off 3 bases at V and 6 bases at J, with 15 bases between the two ends. Germline assignment: CDR1 LNHDA and CDR2 SQIVND (reference sequence). The CDR3 is made up of 14 amino acids. For the CDR3, the DNA is TGTGCCAGTAGTATTAGCGGAGCAGGTGGCGAGCAGTACTTC. This translates into CASSISGAGGEQYF.

V usage is TRBV5-1 and J usage is TRBJ1-5; TRBD1 aligns across 9 bases. The CDR3 is 14 amino acids. Germline CDR1 reads SGHRS; CDR2 reads YFSETQ. The V and J ends lost 3 bases and 4 bases, in that order; junction bases with no gene match: 2. The CDR3 spells CASSSGTGNQPQHF. As DNA, the CDR3 is TGCGCCAGCAGCTCCGGGACAGGGAATCAGCCCCAGCATTTT.

The rearrangement links TRBV14 to TRBJ1-1; D is perhaps TRBD1 (6 bases). CDR1 and CDR2 (germline): SGHDN, FVKESK. The CDR3 has 13 amino acids. V dropped 4 bases and J dropped 7 bases, with 13 bases sitting between them. The CDR3 sequence: CASSPVGGGEAFF. Here the CDR3 DNA reads TGTGCCAGCAGCCCAGTGGGAGGGGGTGAAGCTTTCTTT.

The CDR3 sequence: CSARVGSTRGDTQYF. The CDR3 DNA is TGCAGTGCTAGAGTGGGATCTACGAGGGGAGATACGCAGTATTTT. The chain couples TRBV20-1 to TRBJ2-3; D could derive from TRBD1 or TRBD2 (5 bases each). Germline lookup yields CDR1 DFQATT and CDR2 SNEGSKA (reference sequence). The CDR3 is made up of 15 amino acids. V was trimmed by 1 base and J by 5 bases, leaving 16 bases between them.

V gene TRBV10-1 combines with J gene TRBJ2-3, with TRBD2 matching 13 bases. CDR1 WNHNN and CDR2 SYGVQD come from the germline V gene (reference sequence). After removal of 2 bases from V and 2 bases from J, the junction contained 4 bases not matched to a gene. This CDR3 is 17 amino acids long. CDR3: CASSEGGLAGSTDTQYF. DNA for the CDR3: TGCGCCAGCAGTGAGGGGGGACTAGCGGGGTCCACAGATACGCAGTATTTT.

CDR3 nucleotides: TGTGCCACATCGTTATCAGACAATGAGCAGTTCTTC. Its translation is CATSLSDNEQFF. The chain recombines TRBV6-1 with TRBJ2-1; D unresolved. The CDR3 is 12 amino acids. The V gene's germline CDR1 is MNHNS and CDR2 SASEGT. The V gene lost 10 bases and the J gene lost 5 bases, with 12 bases spanning the gap.

The rearrangement joins TRBV20-1 to TRBJ2-2, with unresolved D. Germline assignment: CDR1 DFQATT and CDR2 SNEGSKA (reference sequence). The CDR3 runs 13 residues. V dropped 3 bases and J dropped 12 bases, with 17 bases sitting between them. In nucleotides, the CDR3 is TGCAGTGCTAGTCGCGAATCGGGCGATAAGCTGTTTTTT. Translating it yields CSASRESGDKLFF.

Sample share makes this clonotype large. V gene TRBV5-1 combines with J gene TRBJ1-2, with TRBD1 matching 7 bases. V was clipped by 3 bases and J by 7 bases; unmatched bases: 9. Germline CDR1 and CDR2: SGHRS and YFSETQ. The CDR3 covers 14 residues. The CDR3 nucleotides are TGCGCCAGCAGCTCGACAGGGACTCAGAGTGGCTACACCTTC. This sequence encodes CASSSTGTQSGYTF.

The chain has TRBV14 and TRBJ1-5, with no clear D. Trimming removed 4 bases at V and 9 bases at J, with 28 bases between. Germline CDR1 SGHDN, CDR2 FVKESK. This CDR3 is built from 18 residues. DNA for the CDR3: TGTGCCAGCAGCCTAACTTCTACTCACTGGTGGGGTAAAAGGCCCCAGCATTTT. It is translated as CASSLTSTHWWGKRPQHF. The whole variable domain, filled in from reference TRBV14 and TRBJ1-5, reads EAGVTQFPSHSVIEKGQTVTLRCDPISGHDNLYWYRRVMGKEIKFLLHFVKESKQDESGMPNNRFLAERTGGTYSTLKVQPAELEDSGVYFCASSLTSTHWWGKRPQHFGDGTRLSIL.

This chain uses TRBV5-4 with TRBJ1-5; D is ambiguous. The CDR3 runs to 14 residues. Per the germline V gene, CDR1 is SGHNT and CDR2 is YYREEE (reference sequence). V was clipped by 0 bases and J by 0 bases, with 4 bases between them. The CDR3 DNA is TGTGCCAGCAGCTTGGGTGGTAGCAATCAGCCCCAGCATTTT. Its protein product is CASSLGGSNQPQHF.

The chain has TRBV30 and TRBJ2-1; no reliable D call. CDR3 length equals 15 residues. Germline lookup yields CDR1 GTSNPN and CDR2 SVGIG (reference sequence). The V end lost 2 bases, the J end lost 6 bases, and 17 bases lay between the germline ends. In DNA, the CDR3 is TGTGCCTGGAGTCCCCTTACGGGCTATGGCAATGAGCAGTTCTTC. Protein sequence: CAWSPLTGYGNEQFF.